This passage covers 18 T cell receptor beta chains from one sample sequenced in a study of identical twins. TCRdb redid the calling of the 5' RACE reads with MiXCR, one entry per CDR3 protein. Among around 340,000 distinct CDR3 sequences, roughly 9% were seen once, and the ten largest hold approximately 9.3%. Specimen: naive T cells sorted from blood. The receptors shown here come from a woman between 45 and 65 years old in good health.

This clonotype was observed a handful of times. The V and J genes are TRBV6-2 or TRBV6-3 and TRBJ2-1; no definite D call. CDR1 and CDR2 (germline): MNHEY, SVGEGT. Trimming took off 7 bases at V and 5 bases at J, with 9 bases between the two ends. CDR3 size: 12 residues. CDR3 region: CASTKGDNEQFF. The DNA of the CDR3 is TGTGCCAGCACCAAAGGAGACAATGAGCAGTTCTTC.

This clonotype was counted at least ten times. CDR3 in DNA: TGCAGCGCATTGGGAGATCGTGGCTACACCTTC. Translation gives CSALGDRGYTF. V is TRBV29-1 and J is TRBJ1-2; D is ambiguous. Germline V gene data show CDR1 as SQVTM and CDR2 as ANQGSEA. V lost 7 bases to trimming and J lost 7 bases, with 13 bases between them. The CDR3 has 11 residues.

This clonotype was detected only a few times. The chain recombines TRBV20-1 with TRBJ2-5; 9 bases match TRBD2. The CDR3 extends over 14 amino acids. CDR1 is DFQATT, CDR2 SNEGSKA, per germline (reference sequence). V was pared by 3 bases and J by 2 bases, with 4 bases of the junction left unmatched. CDR3 protein: CSARGGRGQETQYF. CDR3 DNA: TGCAGTGCTAGGGGCGGGAGGGGACAAGAGACCCAGTACTTC.

This clonotype was seen repeatedly, ten times or more. V usage is TRBV10-3 and J usage is TRBJ1-3; unclear D gene. Looked up from germline, CDR1 is ENHRY and CDR2 is SYGVKD. Trimming shortened V by 6 bases and J by 1 base, and 10 bases separated the two germline ends. The CDR3 covers 14 residues. CDR3 nucleotides: TGTGCCATCAGGGAACAAGGTTCTGGAAACACCATATATTTT. Translating gives CAIREQGSGNTIYF.

The J gene is TRBJ2-2, the V gene TRBV3-1; D is unclear. The germline CDR1 and CDR2 sequences are LGHDT and YNNKEL (reference sequence). There are 14 residues in the CDR3. Trimming left V 1 base short and J 3 bases short, with 6 bases between. In DNA form, the CDR3 reads TGTGCCAGCAGCCAAGGAACCCACACCGGGGAGCTGTTTTTT. This encodes CASSQGTHTGELFF.

This rearrangement joins TRBV7-2 to TRBJ1-5; the D gene is possibly TRBD1 (6 bases). Trimming removed 5 bases from V and 10 bases from J, with 15 bases in between. The CDR3 extends over 13 amino acids. In germline, CDR1 is SGHTA, CDR2 FQGNSA. The CDR3 bases are TGTGCCAGCAGCCTGGGTAGGGGGGGACCCCAGCATTTT. As protein: CASSLGRGGPQHF.

This clonotype was detected many times. The rearrangement uses TRBV6-5 and TRBJ2-2; no reliable D call. The germline V and J ends were trimmed by 8 bases and 2 bases, with 9 bases remaining between them. The CDR3 consists of 13 residues. Germline assignment: CDR1 MNHEY and CDR2 SVGAGI. The CDR3 DNA is TGTGCCAGCGGTAGGGAAAACACCGGGGAGCTGTTTTTT. It translates to CASGRENTGELFF.

Many counts were recorded for this clonotype. This rearrangement joins TRBV20-1 to TRBJ2-7; 10 bases fit TRBD2. The trim removed 0 bases at V and 3 bases at J, leaving 5 bases unmatched. Looked up from germline, CDR1 is DFQATT and CDR2 is SNEGSKA (reference sequence). CDR3 length equals 15 residues. CDR3 sequence: CSARDGTSVNYEQYF. CDR3 DNA sequence: TGCAGTGCTAGAGATGGGACTAGCGTGAACTACGAGCAGTACTTC.

V and J are TRBV12-3 or TRBV12-4 and TRBJ1-3; D is unclear. With 6 bases removed from V and 2 bases from J, the gap between germline ends came to 8 bases. The CDR3 is made up of 13 amino acids. CDR3 DNA sequence: TGTGCCAGCAGCCCCCCACCTGGAAACACCATATATTTT. Translated: CASSPPPGNTIYF.

J is TRBJ2-2 and V is TRBV6-1, with D perhaps matching TRBD1 (7 bases). V gave up 2 bases and J gave up 4 bases, with 17 bases separating them. The length of the CDR3 is 17 residues. The germline CDR1 and CDR2 sequences are MNHNS and SASEGT. CDR3 in amino acids: CASSEWVGGGGTGELFF. The CDR3 DNA reads as TGTGCCAGCAGTGAATGGGTCGGAGGGGGCGGCACCGGGGAGCTGTTTTTT.

In this sample, this clonotype turned up a few times. The rearrangement joins TRBV12-3 or TRBV12-4 to TRBJ1-5; 8 bases are a match to TRBD1. Unmatched junction bases numbered 9, after V lost 3 bases and J lost 11 bases. The CDR3 runs 14 residues. CDR3 amino acids: CASSFRQGAEAQHF. The CDR3 DNA follows: TGTGCCAGCAGTTTTCGTCAGGGGGCGGAGGCCCAGCATTTT.

This clonotype was seen more than once but under ten times. This chain connects TRBV7-8 to TRBJ2-1; TRBD1 matches 11 bases. The CDR3 contains 14 residues. Germline values: CDR1 SGHVS, CDR2 FQNEAQ. V trimming: 1 base; J trimming: 8 bases; junction bases outside the gene matches: 1. CDR3 sequence: CASSLGDRGYEQFF. In DNA, the CDR3 is TGTGCCAGCAGCTTAGGGGACAGGGGGTATGAGCAGTTCTTC.

The gene calls are TRBV19 and TRBJ2-1; D is perhaps TRBD1 or TRBD2 (5 bases each). Germline CDR1 and CDR2: LNHDA and SQIVND (reference sequence). The V end was cut by 6 bases, the J end by 5 bases, with 20 bases between. This CDR3 has 16 amino acids. The DNA for the CDR3 is TGTGCCAGTAGGAGGGGAGTGGACTTCGTCAACAATGAGCAGTTCTTC. It is translated as CASRRGVDFVNNEQFF.

The chain has TRBV12-3 or TRBV12-4 and TRBJ2-1; 13 bases fit TRBD2. This CDR3 is built from 16 residues. V lost 5 bases and J lost 8; bases outside the gene matches: 9. The DNA for the CDR3 is TGTGCCAGCAGTCCGAGGGGACTAGCGGGATTAGATGAGCAGTTCTTC. It yields the protein CASSPRGLAGLDEQFF.

The chain is built from TRBV24-1 and TRBJ2-5; weak D call: TRBD2 (6 bases). The length of the CDR3 is 16 residues. Per the germline V gene, CDR1 is KGHDR and CDR2 is SFDVKD. V was shortened by 3 bases and J by 4 bases, with 17 bases between the two germline ends. The CDR3 spells CATSDVRGRPPETQYF. CDR3 nucleotides: TGTGCCACCAGTGATGTCAGAGGGAGGCCTCCAGAGACCCAGTACTTC.

This clonotype was seen ten or more times. The gene calls are TRBV20-1 and TRBJ1-4, with no clear D. With 0 bases removed from V and 0 bases from J, the gap between germline ends came to 17 bases. The CDR3 has 18 amino acids. Germline CDR1 is DFQATT and CDR2 is SNEGSKA (reference sequence). CDR3 DNA: TGCAGTGCTAGAGAGAGGACGGGCAAGTTCCCAACTAATGAAAAACTGTTTTTT. Translation: CSARERTGKFPTNEKLFF.

This clonotype was found a few times. The chain links TRBV12-3 or TRBV12-4 to TRBJ2-1; D is perhaps TRBD1 (6 bases). The germline V and J ends were trimmed by 5 bases and 5 bases, with 13 bases remaining between them. This CDR3 spans 14 amino acids. CDR3 nucleotides: TGTGCCAGCAGTCTTGGGACATTGAACAATGAGCAGTTCTTC. This codes for CASSLGTLNNEQFF.

This clonotype was found a few times. The J gene is TRBJ2-2, the V gene TRBV6-5, with D possibly TRBD1 on 7 matching bases. The CDR3 has 16 residues. The V gene's germline CDR1 is MNHEY and CDR2 SVGAGI. V lost 7 bases and J 1 base, leaving 16 bases between the germline ends. CDR3 bases: TGTGCCAGCAACCAAGGAGGGACAGTGAACACCGGGGAGCTGTTTTTT. Translating gives CASNQGGTVNTGELFF.